One and the same sample provided the 2 T cell receptor beta chains below, sequenced in a study of T cell clusters in autoimmune cytopenias. Multiplex touch-down PCR amplified TRB using TRB-A and TRB-B pools in one tube. For each CDR3 protein, TCRdb gives one entry from its re-call of the multiplex PCR reads, without DNA. The specimen's table records 3,000 to 3,500 distinct CDR3 sequences. Each sample's input was 200 to 300 ng genomic DNA, some 34,000 genome equivalents. The sample consisted of peripheral blood. All receptors derive from a human donor with an autoimmune cytopenia or autoimmune hepatitis (not recorded which).

The V call is TRBV6-5, the J call TRBJ2-2; as DNA is missing, the TRBD2 call by TCRdb cannot be tested. This CDR3 is built from 16 residues. CDR1 is MNHEY, CDR2 SVGAGI, per germline. The CDR3 region is CASSRLAGGNTGELFF.

The rearrangement links TRBV18 to TRBJ1-1; the D call of TRBD1 rests on TCRdb alone, since no DNA is present to check it. CDR1 is KGHSH, CDR2 LQKENI, per germline. The CDR3 has 15 residues. The CDR3 loop is CASSGGRGMNTEAFF.